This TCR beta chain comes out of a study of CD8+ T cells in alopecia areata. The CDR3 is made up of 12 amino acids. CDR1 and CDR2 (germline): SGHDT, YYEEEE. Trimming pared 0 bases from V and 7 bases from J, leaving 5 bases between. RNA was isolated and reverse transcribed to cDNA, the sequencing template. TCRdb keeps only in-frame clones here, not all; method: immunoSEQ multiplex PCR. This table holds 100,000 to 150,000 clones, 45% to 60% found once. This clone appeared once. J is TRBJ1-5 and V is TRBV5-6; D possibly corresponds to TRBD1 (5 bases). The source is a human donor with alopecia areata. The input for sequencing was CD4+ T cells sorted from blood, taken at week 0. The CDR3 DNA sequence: TGTGCCAGCAGCTTGGGGACACAGCCCCAGCATTTT. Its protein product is CASSLGTQPQHF.